What follows describes a single T cell receptor beta chain. No antigen is known for it. This PCR relied on a set of 60 Vbeta primers and 13 Jbeta primers. Libraries were prepared by immunoSEQ multiplex PCR; TCRdb keeps only in-frame clonotypes and omits some of them. The repertoire holds about 160,000 clones, roughly 82% seen once, with approximately 12% in the top ten. The data originate from a study of cytomegalovirus exposure and HLA in healthy donors. Study information: A preliminary data release comprised roughly 80 million unique TCRs obtained from HLA-typed donors. Findings of the study overall: Among the most significant clusters, several appeared linked to common viral pathogens in a later analysis. Researchers reported in a later analysis that a missense DCLRE1C variant was tied to TCR beta V- and J-gene trimming. Within an earlier analysis, most TCR beta V segments proved productive either about 87% or about 30% of the time.

This CDR3 spans 15 amino acids. Germline V CDR1 and CDR2: LNHDA, SQIVND (reference sequence). J lost 5 bases, V lost 6 bases, and 8 bases had no gene match. The sequencing input was PBMCs. This receptor was obtained from a man aged 50 to 59 in good health and CMV-seropositive. This sequence joins TRBV19 and TRBJ2-1; 9 nucleotides line up with TRBD1. CDR3 sequence reads: CASSQYGTGNNEQFF. Here the CDR3 DNA reads TGTGCCAGTAGCCAGTACGGGACAGGGAACAATGAGCAGTTCTTC.